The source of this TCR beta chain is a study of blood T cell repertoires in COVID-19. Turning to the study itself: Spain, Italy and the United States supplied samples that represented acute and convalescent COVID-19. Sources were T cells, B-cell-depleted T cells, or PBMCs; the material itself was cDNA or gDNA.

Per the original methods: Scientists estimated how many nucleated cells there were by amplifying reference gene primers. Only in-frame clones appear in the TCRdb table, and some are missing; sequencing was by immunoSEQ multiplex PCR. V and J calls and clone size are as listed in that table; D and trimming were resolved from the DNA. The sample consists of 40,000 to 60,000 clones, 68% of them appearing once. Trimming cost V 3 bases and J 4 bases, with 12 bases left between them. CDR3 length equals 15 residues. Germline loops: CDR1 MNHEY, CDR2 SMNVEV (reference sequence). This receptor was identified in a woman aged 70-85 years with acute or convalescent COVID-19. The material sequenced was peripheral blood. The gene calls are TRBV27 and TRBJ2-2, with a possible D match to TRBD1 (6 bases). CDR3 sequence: CASSFRGSVTGELFF. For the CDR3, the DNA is TGTGCCAGCAGTTTCAGGGGATCGGTCACCGGGGAGCTGTTTTTT.